The rows below give T cell receptor beta chains drawn from one sample of a study of blood T cells in healthy people across ages. TCRdb used MiXCR to reprocess the 5' RACE reads, holding one entry per CDR3 protein. The sample carries approximately 800,000 distinct CDR3 sequences, approximately 55% recorded once. Sequencing was performed on blood. These TCRs come from a man at least 80 years old in good health. The CDR3 runs from the conserved cysteine through the conserved F or W. Each record gives: V gene, J gene, D gene, clone size, CDR3 protein, CDR3 DNA. The D gene is left open where the match is weak. Only part of the rows carry a size: once, few, many, or a class if the clone is expanded.

>TRBV7-8|TRBJ2-3|.|few
CASSLALGLLISTDTQYF
TGTGCCAGCAGCTTAGCATTGGGGCTGCTGATAAGCACAGATACGCAGTATTTT
>TRBV20-1|TRBJ1-1|TRBD1|.
CSAGQGAGNTEAFF
TGCAGTGCTGGGCAGGGGGCGGGGAACACTGAAGCTTTCTTT
>TRBV6-1|TRBJ2-6|TRBD1|few
CASSKRQGAEGANVLTF
TGTGCCAGCAGTAAAAGACAGGGGGCAGAAGGGGCCAACGTCCTGACTTTC
>TRBV7-2|TRBJ2-4|TRBD2|.
CASSETSGKNIQYF
TGTGCCAGCAGCGAGACTAGCGGAAAAAACATTCAGTACTTC
>TRBV3-1|TRBJ1-1|TRBD1|.
CASSQGQGTEAFF
TGTGCCAGCAGCCAAGGACAGGGGACTGAAGCTTTCTTT
>TRBV5-1|TRBJ1-1|TRBD1|.
CAGSSPEGQGNTEAFF
TGCGCCGGCAGCTCTCCGGAGGGACAGGGGAACACTGAAGCTTTCTTT
>TRBV20-1|TRBJ1-2|.|.
CSARLTQVNYGYTF
TGCAGTGCTAGACTGACCCAGGTTAACTATGGCTACACCTTC
>TRBV18|TRBJ2-1|.|few
CASSPQSAAYNEQFF
TGTGCCAGCTCACCACAGAGCGCAGCCTACAATGAGCAGTTCTTC
>TRBV11-3|TRBJ2-5|TRBD1|.
CASSPSIGTGVQETQYF
TGTGCCAGCAGCCCTTCGATCGGGACAGGGGTTCAAGAGACCCAGTACTTC
>TRBV28|TRBJ1-2|.|.
CASSDRQATGYTF
TGTGCCAGCAGTGATCGGCAGGCCACCGGCTACACCTTC
>TRBV3-1|TRBJ1-5|.|.
CASSYTTGYNQPQHF
TGTGCCAGCAGCTACACAACAGGGTACAATCAGCCCCAGCATTTT
>TRBV27|TRBJ2-2|.|.
CASRGGGYINGELFF
TGTGCCAGCAGAGGGGGGGGATACATAAACGGGGAGCTGTTTTTT
>TRBV7-2|TRBJ2-1|TRBD2|few
CASSNEAGGYNEQFF
TGTGCCAGCAGCAATGAAGCGGGAGGCTACAATGAGCAGTTCTTC
>TRBV5-1|TRBJ2-7|.|.
CASSFESSYEQYF
TGCGCCAGCAGCTTCGAAAGCTCCTACGAGCAGTACTTC
>TRBV9|TRBJ2-7|.|.
CASSVWFLGLWSEVFYEQYF
TGTGCCAGCAGCGTATGGTTTTTGGGGCTCTGGTCGGAGGTTTTCTACGAGCAGTACTTC
>TRBV25-1|TRBJ1-2|.|few
CASRGDSPTYGYTF
TGTGCCAGCAGGGGAGACAGCCCCACCTATGGCTACACCTTC
>TRBV24-1|TRBJ2-1|TRBD2|.
CATSDLRYGTSGEQFF
TGTGCCACCAGTGACCTCAGGTACGGGACTAGTGGTGAGCAGTTCTTC